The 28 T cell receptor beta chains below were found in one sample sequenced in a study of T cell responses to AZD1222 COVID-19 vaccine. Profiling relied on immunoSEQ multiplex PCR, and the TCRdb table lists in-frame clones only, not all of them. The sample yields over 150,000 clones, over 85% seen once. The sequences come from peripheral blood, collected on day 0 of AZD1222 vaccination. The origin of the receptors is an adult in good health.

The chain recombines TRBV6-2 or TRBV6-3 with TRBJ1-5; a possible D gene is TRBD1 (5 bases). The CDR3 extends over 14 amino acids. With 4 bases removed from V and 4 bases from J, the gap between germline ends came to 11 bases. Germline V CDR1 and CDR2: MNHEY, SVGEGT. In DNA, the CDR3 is TGTGCCAGCAGTTCTTGGGACTTAAATCAGCCCCAGCATTTT. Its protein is CASSSWDLNQPQHF.

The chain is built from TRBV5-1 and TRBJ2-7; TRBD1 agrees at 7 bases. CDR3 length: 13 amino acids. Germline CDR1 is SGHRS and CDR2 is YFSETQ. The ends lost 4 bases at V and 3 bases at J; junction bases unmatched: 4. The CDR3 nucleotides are TGCGCCAGCAGCCAGGGGGACGGCTACGAGCAGTACTTC. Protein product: CASSQGDGYEQYF.

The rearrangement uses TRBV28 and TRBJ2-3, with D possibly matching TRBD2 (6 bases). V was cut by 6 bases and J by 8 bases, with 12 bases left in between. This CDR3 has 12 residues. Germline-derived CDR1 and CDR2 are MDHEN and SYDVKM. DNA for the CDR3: TGTGCCAGCAGCCCGGAGGGGAGTACGCAGTATTTT. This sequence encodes CASSPEGSTQYF.

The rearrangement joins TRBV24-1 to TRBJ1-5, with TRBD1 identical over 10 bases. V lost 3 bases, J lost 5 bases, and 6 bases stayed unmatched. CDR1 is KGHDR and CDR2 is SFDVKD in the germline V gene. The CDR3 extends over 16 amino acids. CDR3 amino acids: CATSDPGTGEYQPQHF. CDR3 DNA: TGTGCCACCAGTGATCCAGGGACAGGGGAATATCAGCCCCAGCATTTT.

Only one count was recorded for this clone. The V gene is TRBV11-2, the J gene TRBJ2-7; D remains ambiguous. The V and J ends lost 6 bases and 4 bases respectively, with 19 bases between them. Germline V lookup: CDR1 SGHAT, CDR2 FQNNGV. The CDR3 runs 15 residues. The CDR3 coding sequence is TGTGCCAGCAGAAGGGCCTCCACCCACCGATACGAGCAGTACTTC. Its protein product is CASRRASTHRYEQYF.

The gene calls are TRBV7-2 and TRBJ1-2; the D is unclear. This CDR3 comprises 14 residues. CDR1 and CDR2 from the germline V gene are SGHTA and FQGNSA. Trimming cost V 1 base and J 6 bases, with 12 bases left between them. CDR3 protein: CASSLGQWRDGYTF. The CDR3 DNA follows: TGTGCCAGCAGCTTAGGGCAGTGGAGGGATGGCTACACCTTC.

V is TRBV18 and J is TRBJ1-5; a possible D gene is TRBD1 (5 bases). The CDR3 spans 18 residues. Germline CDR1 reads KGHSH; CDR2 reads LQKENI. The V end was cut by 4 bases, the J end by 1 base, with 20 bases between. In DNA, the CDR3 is TGTGCCAGCTCACTCCTGGGCCCGCAGGGCCTAAGCAATCAGCCCCAGCATTTT. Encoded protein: CASSLLGPQGLSNQPQHF.

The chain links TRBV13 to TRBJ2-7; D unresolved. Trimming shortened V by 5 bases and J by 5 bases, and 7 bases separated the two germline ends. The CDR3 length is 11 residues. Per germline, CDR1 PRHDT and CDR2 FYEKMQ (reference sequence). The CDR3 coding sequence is TGTGCCAGCAGCCGTCTCCACGAGCAGTACTTC. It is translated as CASSRLHEQYF.

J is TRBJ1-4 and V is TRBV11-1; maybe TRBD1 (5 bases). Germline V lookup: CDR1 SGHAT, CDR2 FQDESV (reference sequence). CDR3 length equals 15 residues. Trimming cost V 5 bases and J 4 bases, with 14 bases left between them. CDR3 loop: CASSPGDGFNEKLFF. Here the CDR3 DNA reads TGTGCCAGCAGCCCGGGGGACGGATTTAATGAAAAACTGTTTTTT.

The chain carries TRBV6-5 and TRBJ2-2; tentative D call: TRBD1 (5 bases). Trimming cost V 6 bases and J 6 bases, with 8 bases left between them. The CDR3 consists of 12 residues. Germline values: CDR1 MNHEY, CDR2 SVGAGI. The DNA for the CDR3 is TGTGCCAGCAGACGACAGTCCGGGGAGCTGTTTTTT. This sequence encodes CASRRQSGELFF.

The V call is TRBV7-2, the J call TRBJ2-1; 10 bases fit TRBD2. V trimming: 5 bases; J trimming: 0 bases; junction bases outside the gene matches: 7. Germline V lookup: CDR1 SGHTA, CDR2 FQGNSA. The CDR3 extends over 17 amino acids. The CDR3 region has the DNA TGTGCCAGCAGCGCCCGACTAGCGGGCGGCTCCTACAATGAGCAGTTCTTC. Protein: CASSARLAGGSYNEQFF. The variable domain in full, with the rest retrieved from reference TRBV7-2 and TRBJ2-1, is GAGVSQSPSNKVTEKGKDVELRCDPISGHTALYWYRQSLGQGLEFLIYFQGNSAPDKSGLPSDRFSAERTGGSVSTLTIQRTQQEDSAVYLCASSARLAGGSYNEQFFGPGTRLTVL.

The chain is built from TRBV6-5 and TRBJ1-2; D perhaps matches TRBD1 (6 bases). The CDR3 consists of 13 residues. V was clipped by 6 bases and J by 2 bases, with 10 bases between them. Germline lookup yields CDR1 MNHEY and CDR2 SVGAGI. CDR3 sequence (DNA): TGTGCCAGCAGGTATGGACAGAACTATGGCTACACCTTC. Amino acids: CASRYGQNYGYTF.

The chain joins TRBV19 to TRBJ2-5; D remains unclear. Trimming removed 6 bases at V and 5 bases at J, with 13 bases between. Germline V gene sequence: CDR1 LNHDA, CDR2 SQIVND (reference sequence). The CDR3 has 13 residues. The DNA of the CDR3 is TGTGCCAGTAGCGAACTTAACGGCGAGACCCAGTACTTC. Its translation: CASSELNGETQYF.

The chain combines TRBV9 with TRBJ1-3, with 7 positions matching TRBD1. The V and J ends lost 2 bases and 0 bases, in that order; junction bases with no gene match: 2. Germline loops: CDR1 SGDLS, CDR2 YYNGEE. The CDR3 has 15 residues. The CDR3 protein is CASSVNRGSGNTIYF. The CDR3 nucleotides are TGTGCCAGCAGCGTTAACAGGGGCTCTGGAAACACCATATATTTT.

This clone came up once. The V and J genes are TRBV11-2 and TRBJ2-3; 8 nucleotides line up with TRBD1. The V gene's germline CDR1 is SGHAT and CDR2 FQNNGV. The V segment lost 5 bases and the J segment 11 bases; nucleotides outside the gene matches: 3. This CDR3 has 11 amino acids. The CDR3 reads CASSEDREQYF. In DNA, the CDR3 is TGTGCCAGCAGCGAGGACAGGGAGCAGTATTTT.

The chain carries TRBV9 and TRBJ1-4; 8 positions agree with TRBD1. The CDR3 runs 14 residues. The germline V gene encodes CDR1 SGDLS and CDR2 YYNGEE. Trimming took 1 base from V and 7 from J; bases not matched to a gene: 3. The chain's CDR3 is CASSVNTGGEKLFF. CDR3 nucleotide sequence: TGTGCCAGCAGCGTAAACACAGGGGGTGAAAAACTGTTTTTT.

This CDR3 reads CSGTESSYEQYF. The CDR3 nucleotides are TGCAGCGGGACGGAGAGCTCCTACGAGCAGTACTTC. V usage is TRBV29-1 and J usage is TRBJ2-7; D remains ambiguous. Deletions cut 7 bases from V and 0 bases from J, with 10 bases between. The CDR3 covers 12 residues. Germline lookup yields CDR1 SQVTM and CDR2 ANQGSEA.

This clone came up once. The DNA for the CDR3 is TGTGCCAGCAGCCGACGAAAGGGGGGGGCGGAAGAGACCCAGTACTTC. Encoded protein: CASSRRKGGAEETQYF. This chain connects TRBV3-1 (or the pseudogene TRBV3-2) to TRBJ2-5; weak D call: TRBD2 (7 bases). The CDR3 spans 16 residues. The V end lost 4 bases, the J end lost 3 bases, and 18 bases lay between the germline ends. Germline V gene data show CDR1 as LGHDT and CDR2 as YNNKEL (reference sequence).

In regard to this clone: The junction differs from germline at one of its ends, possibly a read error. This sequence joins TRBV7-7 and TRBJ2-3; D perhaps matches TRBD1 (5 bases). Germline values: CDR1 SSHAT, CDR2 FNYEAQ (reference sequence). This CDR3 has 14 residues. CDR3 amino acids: CASSLDRGTDTQYF. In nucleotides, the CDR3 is TGTGCTAGCAGCTTAGACAGAGGCACAGATACGCAGTATTTT. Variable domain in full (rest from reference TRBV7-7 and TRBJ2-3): GAGVSQSPRYKVTKRGQDVTLRCDPISSHATLYWYQQALGQGPEFLTYFNYEAQPDKSGLPSDRFSAERPEGSISTLTIQRTEQRDSAMYRCASSLDRGTDTQYFGPGTRLTVL.

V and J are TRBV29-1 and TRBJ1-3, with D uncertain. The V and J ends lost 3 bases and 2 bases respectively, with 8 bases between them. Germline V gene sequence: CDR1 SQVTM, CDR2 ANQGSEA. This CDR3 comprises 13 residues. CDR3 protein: CSVEAGPGNTIYF. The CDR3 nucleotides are TGCAGCGTTGAGGCCGGGCCTGGAAACACCATATATTTT.

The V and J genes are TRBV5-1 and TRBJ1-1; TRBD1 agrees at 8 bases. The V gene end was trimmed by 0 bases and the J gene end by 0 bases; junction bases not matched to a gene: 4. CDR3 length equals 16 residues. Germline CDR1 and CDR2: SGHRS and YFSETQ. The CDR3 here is CASSLAGGSMNTEAFF. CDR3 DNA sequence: TGCGCCAGCAGCTTGGCAGGGGGCTCCATGAACACTGAAGCTTTCTTT.

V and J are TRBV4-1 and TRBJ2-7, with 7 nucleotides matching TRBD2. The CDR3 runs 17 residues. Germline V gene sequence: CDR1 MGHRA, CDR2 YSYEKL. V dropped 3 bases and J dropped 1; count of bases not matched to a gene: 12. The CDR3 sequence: CASSHSDMGGRSYEQYF. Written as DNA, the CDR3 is TGCGCCAGCAGCCATTCGGATATGGGAGGGAGGTCCTACGAGCAGTACTTC.

The DNA for the CDR3 is TGTGCCACCAGCAGAGATGGAGGGTCTAGCTACAATGAGCAGTTCTTC. Translated: CATSRDGGSSYNEQFF. The chain employs TRBV15 and TRBJ2-1, with D possibly being TRBD2 (6 bases). In germline, CDR1 is LNHNV, CDR2 YYDKDF (reference sequence). V lost 0 bases and J lost 3, with 12 bases in between. This CDR3 is built from 16 residues. The full variable domain, rest sourced from reference TRBV15 and TRBJ2-1, is DAMVIQNPRYQVTQFGKPVTLSCSQTLNHNVMYWYQQKSSQAPKLLFHYYDKDFNNEADTPDNFQSRRPNTSFCFLDIRSPGLGDTAMYLCATSRDGGSSYNEQFFGPGTRLTVL.

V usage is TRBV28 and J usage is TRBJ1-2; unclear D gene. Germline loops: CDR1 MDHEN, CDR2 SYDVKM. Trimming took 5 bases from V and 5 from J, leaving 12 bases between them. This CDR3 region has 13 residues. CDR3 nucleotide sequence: TGTGCCAGCAGTACCCGACCGGGTTATGGCTACACCTTC. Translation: CASSTRPGYGYTF.

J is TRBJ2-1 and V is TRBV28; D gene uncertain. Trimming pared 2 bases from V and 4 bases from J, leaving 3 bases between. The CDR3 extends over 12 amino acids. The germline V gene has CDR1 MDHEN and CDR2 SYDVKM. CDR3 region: CASSLAYNEQFF. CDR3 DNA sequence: TGTGCCAGCAGTTTAGCGTACAATGAGCAGTTCTTC.

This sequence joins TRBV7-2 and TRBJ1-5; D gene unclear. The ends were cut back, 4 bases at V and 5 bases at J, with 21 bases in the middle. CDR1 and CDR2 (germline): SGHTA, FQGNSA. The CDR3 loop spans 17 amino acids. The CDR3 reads CASSYLRWPGSHQPQHF. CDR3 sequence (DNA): TGTGCCAGCAGCTACCTCAGATGGCCAGGAAGCCATCAGCCCCAGCATTTT.

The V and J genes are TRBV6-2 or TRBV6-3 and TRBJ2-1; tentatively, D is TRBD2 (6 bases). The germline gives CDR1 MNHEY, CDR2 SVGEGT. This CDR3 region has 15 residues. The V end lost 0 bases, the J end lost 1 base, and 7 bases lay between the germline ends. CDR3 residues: CASSYSSGSYNEQFF. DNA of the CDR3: TGTGCCAGCAGTTACTCTAGCGGTTCCTACAATGAGCAGTTCTTC.

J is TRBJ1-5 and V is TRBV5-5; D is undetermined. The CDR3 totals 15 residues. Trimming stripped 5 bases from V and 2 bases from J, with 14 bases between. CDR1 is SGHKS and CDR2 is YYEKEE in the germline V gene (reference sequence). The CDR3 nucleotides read TGTGCCAGCAGTCCGGACGGTGGGGGCAATCAGCCCCAGCATTTT. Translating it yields CASSPDGGGNQPQHF. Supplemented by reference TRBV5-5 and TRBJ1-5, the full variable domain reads DAGVTQSPTHLIKTRGQQVTLRCSPISGHKSVSWYQQVLGQGPQFIFQYYEKEERGRGNFPDRFSARQFPNYSSELNVNALLLGDSALYLCASSPDGGGNQPQHFGDGTRLSIL.